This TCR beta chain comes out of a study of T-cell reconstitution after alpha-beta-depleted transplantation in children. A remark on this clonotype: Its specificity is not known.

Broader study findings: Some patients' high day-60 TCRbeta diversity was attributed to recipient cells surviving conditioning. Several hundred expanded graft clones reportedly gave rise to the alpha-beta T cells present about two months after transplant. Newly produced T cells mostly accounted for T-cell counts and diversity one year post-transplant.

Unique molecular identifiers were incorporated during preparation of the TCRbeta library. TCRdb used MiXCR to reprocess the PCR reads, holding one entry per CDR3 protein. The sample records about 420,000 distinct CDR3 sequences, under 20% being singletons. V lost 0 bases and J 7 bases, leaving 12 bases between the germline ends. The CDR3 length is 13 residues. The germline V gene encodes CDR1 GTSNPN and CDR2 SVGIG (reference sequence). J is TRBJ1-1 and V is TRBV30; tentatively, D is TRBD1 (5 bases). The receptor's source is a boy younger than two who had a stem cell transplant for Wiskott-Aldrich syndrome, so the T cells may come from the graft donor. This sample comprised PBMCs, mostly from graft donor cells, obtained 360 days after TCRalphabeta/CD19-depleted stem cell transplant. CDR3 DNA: TGTGCCTGGAGTGTACGAAGGGGCGGTGAAGCTTTCTTT. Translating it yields CAWSVRRGGEAFF. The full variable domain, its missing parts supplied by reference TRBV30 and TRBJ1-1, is SQTIHQWPATLVQPVGSPLSLECTVEGTSNPNLYWYRQAAGRGLQLLFYSVGIGQISSEVPQNLSASRPQDRQFILSSKKLLLSDSGFYLCAWSVRRGGEAFFGQGTRLTVV.